Sequencing of this T cell receptor (beta chain) was carried out in a study of cytomegalovirus exposure and HLA in healthy donors. Study results and limitations: TCR beta V- and J-gene trimming was later associated with a missense DCLRE1C variant. No immune exposure information besides CMV serostatus was available. Investigators reported 150 to 200 TCR beta chains as tied to cytomegalovirus. Later on, an analysis showed TCR association rates differing by HLA locus, with DRB1 the most and HLA-C the fewest.

The PCR ran on 60 Vbeta and 13 Jbeta primers. Produced via immunoSEQ multiplex PCR; TCRdb's table is partial and in-frame only. The sample carries under 200,000 clones, about 84% recorded once. CDR1 is MNHNS, CDR2 SASEGT, per germline. The CDR3 sequence is 14 residues long. The V gene lost 3 bases and the J gene lost 1 base, with 9 bases spanning the gap. Remarks on this clone: What it binds is unknown.

This clonotype was obtained from a woman under 40 in good health and CMV-seropositive. The sample was PBMCs. The chain links TRBV6-1 to TRBJ1-2; D might be TRBD1 (5 bases). This chain's CDR3 is CASSDPRGNYGYTF. As DNA, the CDR3 is TGTGCCAGCAGTGACCCTAGGGGTAACTATGGCTACACCTTC.